The 10 T cell receptor beta chains listed next were all sequenced from one sample in a study of sequential checkpoint blockade in melanoma. The treatment is: randomized to nivolumab then ipilimumab (arm A) or the reverse (arm B). The assay was immunoSEQ multiplex PCR, and TCRdb's table has in-frame clones only and misses some. The sample contains about 9,600 clones, 25% to 30% of which appear only once. The material sequenced was tumor tissue (inferred from file names), taken from a patient given nivolumab and ipilimumab in sequence. Receptor source: a human donor with melanoma.

The rearrangement uses TRBV9 and TRBJ1-1; 8 bases align to TRBD1. The J segment lost 5 bases and the V segment lost 4 bases, leaving 7 bases of the junction unmatched. This CDR3 spans 14 amino acids. Germline CDR1 and CDR2: SGDLS and YYNGEE. CDR3: CASSPWTGKTEAFF. The CDR3 DNA reads TGTGCCAGCAGCCCCTGGACAGGGAAGACTGAAGCTTTCTTT.

This clone has a handful of counts. J is TRBJ1-6 and V is TRBV6-8, with 9 bases identical to TRBD1. Germline trimming cut 5 bases from V and 9 bases from J; bases unmatched to any gene: 8. There are 15 residues in the CDR3. Germline CDR1 reads MNHGY; CDR2 reads SAAAGT. CDR3 sequence (DNA): TGTGCCAGCAGTCCACAGGGGGCTAGTTCTTCACCCCTCCACTTT. This codes for CASSPQGASSSPLHF.

The sample holds a few counts of this clone. This chain uses TRBV6-8 with TRBJ1-6; TRBD1 matches at 9 bases. Germline loops: CDR1 MNHGY, CDR2 SAAAGT. The ends lost 4 bases at V and 11 bases at J; junction bases unmatched: 3. There are 13 residues in the CDR3. CDR3 sequence: CASSSDRGTPLHF. The CDR3 region has the DNA TGTGCCAGCAGTTCCGACAGGGGGACACCCCTCCACTTT.

The chain joins TRBV28 to TRBJ1-1, with D possibly TRBD1 on 5 matching bases. The CDR3 sequence is 14 residues long. V was shortened by 8 bases and J by 1 base, with 14 bases between the two germline ends. Per germline, CDR1 MDHEN and CDR2 SYDVKM. The CDR3 nucleotides read TGTGCCAGCCATCTCAGAACAGGGAACACTGAAGCTTTCTTT. Amino acids: CASHLRTGNTEAFF.

The chain employs TRBV14 and TRBJ1-1; TRBD1 matches at 8 bases. J lost 6 bases, V lost 4 bases, and 16 bases had no gene match. CDR1 is SGHDN, CDR2 FVKESK, per germline. CDR3 size: 17 residues. In nucleotides, the CDR3 is TGTGCCAGCAGCCTCGCTAGGGGTGCAGGGGGCAGGGCTGAAGCTTTCTTT. It is translated as CASSLARGAGGRAEAFF.

V and J are TRBV28 and TRBJ2-2; 9 bases are a match to TRBD1. With V trimmed by 1 base and J by 5 bases, 5 bases remained unmatched. The germline CDR1 and CDR2 sequences are MDHEN and SYDVKM. This CDR3 comprises 16 residues. CDR3 amino acids: CASSLLGQGGTGELFF. In DNA form, the CDR3 reads TGTGCCAGCAGTTTATTGGGACAGGGAGGGACCGGGGAGCTGTTTTTT.

The CDR3 DNA follows: TGTGCCAGCAGGCGTCCCGGGACAGATAACTATGGCTACACCTTC. Translating gives CASRRPGTDNYGYTF. The chain links TRBV11-3 to TRBJ1-2, with TRBD1 matching over 7 bases. Per germline, CDR1 SGHNT and CDR2 YENEEA. This CDR3 has 15 residues. The trim removed 6 bases at V and 1 base at J, leaving 8 bases unmatched.

This clone was counted a few times. The V call is TRBV16, the J call TRBJ1-1; perhaps TRBD1 as D (5 bases). Germline-derived CDR1 and CDR2 are KGHSY and FQNENV. The V end was cut by 0 bases, the J end by 5 bases, with 10 bases between. The CDR3 consists of 14 residues. The CDR3 DNA reads TGTGCCAGCAGCCAATCGGGGGGGTGGACTGAAGCTTTCTTT. Amino acid sequence: CASSQSGGWTEAFF.

This chain links TRBV28 with TRBJ2-3; D is tentatively TRBD1 or TRBD2 (5 bases each). Trimming stripped 8 bases from V and 2 bases from J, with 11 bases between. The CDR3 runs to 13 residues. Germline V gene sequence: CDR1 MDHEN, CDR2 SYDVKM. CDR3 sequence reads: CASGSGTTDTQYF. The CDR3 bases are TGTGCCAGCGGTAGTGGGACCACAGATACGCAGTATTTT.

The chain employs TRBV11-3 and TRBJ1-6; 9 bases fit TRBD1. The J segment lost 9 bases and the V segment lost 5 bases, leaving 14 bases of the junction unmatched. The CDR3 runs to 17 residues. Germline values: CDR1 SGHNT, CDR2 YENEEA. As DNA, the CDR3 is TGTGCCAGCAGCATGGGAACCGGGACAGGGAATGCTTCACCCCTCCACTTT. Its protein is CASSMGTGTGNASPLHF.